This entry lists 28 T cell receptor beta chains sequenced from one sample in a study of CD8+CD57+ T cells in acquired aplastic anemia. The study profiled TCR beta VDJ and CDR3 using genomic DNA as template. MiXCR, applied by TCRdb to the reads, yields one record per CDR3 protein. The sample includes a few hundred thousand distinct CDR3 sequences, around 63% seen only once; the top ten take about 31%. Sequenced input: sorted CD4+, CD8+, or CD8+CD57+ T cells (not recorded which) from PBMCs. The source of these receptors is a human donor in good health.

The chain couples TRBV7-9 to TRBJ2-7; D is uncertain. The germline V and J ends were trimmed by 1 base and 4 bases, with 11 bases remaining between them. Germline values: CDR1 SEHNR, CDR2 FQNEAQ (reference sequence). This CDR3 comprises 14 residues. This CDR3 reads CASSLVGYGYEQYF. The CDR3 bases are TGTGCCAGCAGCTTAGTCGGGTATGGGTACGAGCAGTACTTC.

The chain joins TRBV24-1 to TRBJ1-2; D call uncertain. The ends were cut back, 6 bases at V and 4 bases at J, with 11 bases in the middle. CDR1 and CDR2 from the germline V gene are KGHDR and SFDVKD. The CDR3 contains 13 residues. DNA for the CDR3: TGTGCCACCAGTAAGGGAGCGAGCTATGGCTACACCTTC. It is translated as CATSKGASYGYTF.

This rearrangement joins TRBV20-1 to TRBJ2-3; D is unclear. CDR1 DFQATT and CDR2 SNEGSKA come from the germline V gene (reference sequence). The CDR3 has 11 residues. V was pared by 6 bases and J by 4 bases, with 8 bases between. CDR3 nucleotide sequence: TGCAGTGCCCCGATATCAGATACGCAGTATTTT. As protein: CSAPISDTQYF.

CDR3 residues: CASSLVQGAGEAFF. The CDR3 DNA reads as TGTGCCAGCAGCTTAGTCCAGGGGGCCGGTGAAGCTTTCTTT. V usage is TRBV7-2 and J usage is TRBJ1-1; TRBD1 agrees at 8 bases. V was pared by 1 base and J by 7 bases, with 5 bases of the junction left unmatched. The CDR3 consists of 14 residues. Per germline, CDR1 SGHTA and CDR2 FQGNSA.

This clonotype showed up just a few times. V and J are TRBV20-1 and TRBJ2-7; no clear D. V lost 5 bases and J lost 0, with 11 bases in between. The CDR3 is 13 amino acids. Germline V lookup: CDR1 DFQATT, CDR2 SNEGSKA (reference sequence). The CDR3, as DNA: TGCAGTGCTGAGGCGGATCACTCCTACGAGCAGTACTTC. It specifies CSAEADHSYEQYF.

V and J are TRBV27 and TRBJ2-1, with a weak D call TRBD2 (7 bases). Deletions cut 4 bases from V and 3 bases from J, with 19 bases between. The germline gives CDR1 MNHEY, CDR2 SMNVEV (reference sequence). The CDR3 has 17 amino acids. The CDR3 here is CASSSLRGGESYNEQFF. CDR3 nucleotide sequence: TGTGCCAGCAGTTCCCTGAGGGGGGGCGAGAGCTACAATGAGCAGTTCTTC.

With regard to this clonotype: The junction does not match germline at one end; this may be a read error. The chain has TRBV19 and TRBJ1-6; unclear D gene. This CDR3 has 15 residues. CDR1 and CDR2 (germline): LNHDA, SQIVND (reference sequence). CDR3 DNA: TGTGCCAGAAGTATAGGGTGGACCCTCGGATCACCCCTCCACTTT. Translated, it gives CARSIGWTLGSPLHF.

About this clonotype itself: No DNA is shown, since the ends of the CDR3 on it are uncertain; the CDR3 is the one TCRdb lists. This chain connects TRBV7-9 to TRBJ2-7; the D call TRBD1 from the table was never checked on the DNA. The CDR3 extends over 19 residues, inclusive of both ends. Looked up from germline, CDR1 is SEHNR and CDR2 is FQNEAQ (reference sequence). The chain's CDR3 is CASSFYICSARGDSYEQYF.

This clonotype was detected many times. The chain is built from TRBV9 and TRBJ1-1; the D is unclear. Germline V lookup: CDR1 SGDLS, CDR2 YYNGEE. V dropped 2 bases and J dropped 4 bases, with 9 bases sitting between them. CDR3 length: 13 amino acids. The CDR3 is CASSVAPVTEAFF. The CDR3 DNA is TGTGCCAGCAGCGTGGCCCCCGTCACTGAAGCTTTCTTT.

The rearrangement links TRBV20-1 to TRBJ2-7; D assignment may be TRBD1 or TRBD2 (5 bases each). The CDR3 length is 15 residues. The germline CDR1 and CDR2 sequences are DFQATT and SNEGSKA (reference sequence). Trimming removed 3 bases at V and 4 bases at J, with 19 bases between. The CDR3 sequence is CSASDTGTSGYEQYF. Here the CDR3 DNA reads TGCAGTGCTAGTGATACCGGGACCAGCGGTTACGAGCAGTACTTC.

The chain recombines TRBV7-9 with TRBJ2-7, with D maybe TRBD1 (7 bases). The V end lost 2 bases, the J end lost 0 bases, and 17 bases lay between the germline ends. The CDR3 length is 17 residues. CDR1 and CDR2 (germline): SEHNR, FQNEAQ (reference sequence). For the CDR3, the DNA is TGTGCCAGCAGCTTACACCAGGGGGGCTTCAGCTCCTACGAGCAGTACTTC. This sequence encodes CASSLHQGGFSSYEQYF.

The J gene is TRBJ1-2, the V gene TRBV29-1; tentatively, D is TRBD1 (5 bases). V shed 3 bases and J shed 8 bases, with 7 bases lying between them. CDR1 is SQVTM and CDR2 is ANQGSEA in the germline V gene. CDR3 length equals 10 residues. CDR3: CSVDGGGYTF. For the CDR3, the DNA is TGCAGCGTTGATGGGGGGGGCTACACCTTC. The variable domain in full, with the rest retrieved from reference TRBV29-1 and TRBJ1-2, is SAVISQKPSRDICQRGTSLTIQCQVDSQVTMMFWYRQQPGQSLTLIATANQGSEATYESGFVIDKFPISRPNLTFSTLTVSNMSPEDSSIYLCSVDGGGYTFGSGTRLTVV.

The CDR3, as DNA: TGTGCCACCAGCAGAGGACAGGGGAACACTGAAGCTTTCTTT. It yields the protein CATSRGQGNTEAFF. The rearrangement joins TRBV15 to TRBJ1-1; 7 bases are a match to TRBD1. The CDR3 covers 14 residues. Germline assignment: CDR1 LNHNV and CDR2 YYDKDF (reference sequence). Trimming at V came to 1 base and at J to 1 base, leaving 0 bases not matched to a gene. Full variable domain (rest looked up from reference TRBV15 and TRBJ1-1): DAMVIQNPRYQVTQFGKPVTLSCSQTLNHNVMYWYQQKSSQAPKLLFHYYDKDFNNEADTPDNFQSRRPNTSFCFLDIRSPGLGDTAMYLCATSRGQGNTEAFFGQGTRLTVV.

This clonotype occurred many times. The CDR3 reads CATRLAGGQNLYEQYF. The CDR3 nucleotides are TGTGCCACCAGACTAGCGGGAGGGCAAAACCTATACGAGCAGTACTTC. The chain employs TRBV27 and TRBJ2-7; 14 bases are shared with TRBD2. The V gene's germline CDR1 is MNHEY and CDR2 SMNVEV (reference sequence). This CDR3 is 16 amino acids long. V lost 10 bases, J lost 4 bases, and 12 bases stayed unmatched.

With regard to this clonotype: This may stem from a read error, because a much larger clone lies one nucleotide away. This is likely a read error, given that the CDR3 carries no conserved phenylalanine or tryptophan at its end. V gene TRBV30 combines with J gene TRBJ1-1; D gene ambiguous. This CDR3 region has 14 residues. The germline gives CDR1 GTSNPN, CDR2 SVGIG (reference sequence). V lost 4 bases and J lost 0, with 12 bases in between. CDR3 amino acids: CAWTFGSLNTEAFL. The DNA of the CDR3 is TGTGCCTGGACCTTTGGGAGTCTGAACACTGAAGCTTTCCTT.

A single count supports this clonotype. Compared with germline, one end of the junction differs, possibly owing to a read error. The chain uses TRBV15 and TRBJ1-1; TRBD1 might be the D (6 bases). This CDR3 region has 15 residues. Germline assignment: CDR1 LNHNV and CDR2 YYDKDF (reference sequence). The CDR3 DNA reads TGTGCCACCAGCAGAGATTATCAGGGGAACGCTGAAGCTTTCTTT. This codes for CATSRDYQGNAEAFF.

A note on this clonotype: Germline and junction disagree at one end, which may indicate a read error. The chain carries TRBV9 and TRBJ2-3, with D maybe TRBD2 (5 bases). The CDR3 spans 16 residues. Looked up from germline, CDR1 is SGDLS and CDR2 is YYNGEE. CDR3 bases: TGCGCCAGTACTTTAGGGAGCGGAACGTCCACAGATACGCAGTATTTT. This translates into CASTLGSGTSTDTQYF. Complete variable domain (other parts from reference TRBV9 and TRBJ2-3): DSGVTQTPKHLITATGQRVTLRCSPRSGDLSVYWYQQSLDQGLQFLIQYYNGEERAKGNILERFSAQQFPDLHSELNLSSLELGDSALYFCASTLGSGTSTDTQYFGPGTRLTVL.

This sequence joins TRBV7-3 and TRBJ2-1, with D perhaps TRBD1 (6 bases). The germline gives CDR1 SGHTA, CDR2 FQGTGA. V shed 2 bases and J shed 5 bases, with 13 bases lying between them. CDR3 length equals 15 residues. The CDR3 is CASSLEATGNNEQFF. CDR3 sequence (DNA): TGTGCCAGCAGCTTAGAGGCAACAGGGAACAATGAGCAGTTCTTC.

On this clonotype itself: The junction departs from the called germline gene at one end, perhaps through a read error. The chain is built from TRBV24-1 and TRBJ1-2; D ambiguous. The CDR3 is 12 residues long. CDR1 is KGHDR and CDR2 is SFDVKD in the germline V gene. The CDR3 region is CATSDHAYFFAF. CDR3 DNA: TGTGCCACCAGTGACCACGCGTATTTCTTCGCCTTC.

CDR3 bases: TGCAGTGCTAGTGGTACAGGGACCACTGAAGCTTTCTTT. It is translated as CSASGTGTTEAFF. J is TRBJ1-1 and V is TRBV20-1; weak D call: TRBD1 (6 bases). CDR3 length: 13 amino acids. Trimming shortened V by 3 bases and J by 4 bases, and 12 bases separated the two germline ends. The germline V gene has CDR1 DFQATT and CDR2 SNEGSKA (reference sequence).

This chain joins TRBV7-9 and TRBJ2-7; D is ambiguous. Germline loops: CDR1 SEHNR, CDR2 FQNEAQ (reference sequence). The CDR3 has 15 residues. V was clipped by 3 bases and J by 0 bases, with 12 bases between them. CDR3 bases: TGTGCCAGCAGCTTTATGACGGCTTACTCCTACGAGCAGTACTTC. It codes for CASSFMTAYSYEQYF.

This CDR3 reads CASTAGYRYGYTF. The CDR3 nucleotides read TGTGCCAGCACCGCCGGCTACCGCTATGGCTACACCTTC. The rearrangement uses TRBV25-1 and TRBJ1-2; D uncertain. V was pared by 7 bases and J by 4 bases, with 13 bases between. CDR1 and CDR2 from the germline V gene are MGHDK and SYGVNS. CDR3 size: 13 residues.

This clonotype was observed at least ten times. The chain links TRBV27 to TRBJ2-7, with TRBD2 identical over 8 bases. The CDR3 runs to 14 residues. Germline V gene sequence: CDR1 MNHEY, CDR2 SMNVEV (reference sequence). J gave up 5 bases and V 5 bases, and 8 bases lay outside the gene matches. In nucleotides, the CDR3 is TGTGCCAGCAGTGTGATAGCGGGATCTCACGAGCAGTACTTC. Translated: CASSVIAGSHEQYF.

The chain links TRBV7-6 to TRBJ1-2; D ambiguous. The V end lost 2 bases, the J end lost 8 bases, and 18 bases lay between the germline ends. The CDR3 totals 15 residues. Looked up from germline, CDR1 is SGHVS and CDR2 is FNYEAQ. The CDR3 region is CASSLIGGDDSGYTF. The CDR3 region has the DNA TGTGCCAGCAGCTTAATAGGCGGAGATGATAGCGGCTACACCTTC.

The chain combines TRBV20-1 with TRBJ1-3, with 8 bases identical to TRBD1. V lost 4 bases, J lost 0 bases, and 5 bases stayed unmatched. Germline V gene lookup returns CDR1 DFQATT and CDR2 SNEGSKA (reference sequence). The CDR3 totals 15 residues. Here the CDR3 DNA reads TGCAGTGCTACGGACAGGGCAAGCTCTGGAAACACCATATATTTT. Translation: CSATDRASSGNTIYF.

This clonotype was seen more than once but under ten times. CDR3 nucleotide sequence: TGCGCCAGCGCACAAGGGACAGGGCTCGTTTTGGGTCAGCCCCAGCATTTT. Its protein is CASAQGTGLVLGQPQHF. The chain combines TRBV10-2 with TRBJ1-5, with 9 bases identical to TRBD1. The CDR3 covers 17 residues. V dropped 8 bases and J dropped 6; count of bases not matched to a gene: 17. The germline gives CDR1 WSHSY, CDR2 SAAADI.

This chain connects TRBV27 to TRBJ2-3; D may be TRBD1 (6 bases). V was clipped by 6 bases and J by 2 bases, with 9 bases between them. The CDR3 is made up of 13 amino acids. CDR1 and CDR2 (germline): MNHEY, SMNVEV (reference sequence). The DNA for the CDR3 is TGTGCCAGCAGCAAGGGGGACACAGATACGCAGTATTTT. It specifies CASSKGDTDTQYF.

The chain joins TRBV4-2 to TRBJ2-2; D ambiguous. This CDR3 region has 15 residues. V was trimmed by 0 bases and J by 6 bases, leaving 11 bases between them. CDR1 is LGHNA, CDR2 YNFKEQ, per germline. The CDR3, as DNA: TGTGCCAGCAGCCAAGAAGGATCGGTTGCCGGGGAGCTGTTTTTT. Its protein is CASSQEGSVAGELFF.